These 29 T cell receptor beta chains originate from one sample sequenced in a study of regulatory T cells in long-lasting Graves disease. Time point described: persistent/refractory GD, antithyroid drugs over 5 years with positive TRAb. Preparation of the TCR library used RNA extracted from PBMCs. Relying on iRepertoire HTBI primers and Arm-PCR of CDR3 regions, the team built TCR beta libraries. Each CDR3 protein is one row after TCRdb ran MiXCR on the multiplex PCR reads. Of 400,000 or so distinct CDR3 sequences detected, about 20% appear once; the ten largest clones hold about 26%. Here the sequenced sample was peripheral blood mononuclear cells (PBMCs), taken when the disease was refractory, from a patient treated with antithyroid drugs. These receptor sequences come from a female donor with Graves disease.

This clonotype occurred a few times. The chain links TRBV29-1 to TRBJ2-6, with a tentative D call TRBD1 (6 bases). Germline V gene data show CDR1 as SQVTM and CDR2 as ANQGSEA. The CDR3 runs to 15 residues. Deletions cut 6 bases from V and 0 bases from J, with 12 bases between. The CDR3 protein is CSVTQGISGANVLTF. The CDR3 DNA follows: TGCAGCGTCACTCAGGGGATCTCTGGGGCCAACGTCCTGACTTTC.

The genes are TRBV28 and TRBJ1-3, with a tentative D call TRBD1 (5 bases). The CDR3 has 17 residues. Looked up from germline, CDR1 is MDHEN and CDR2 is SYDVKM. Between the trimmed V and J ends, which lost 6 bases and 0 bases, there was a span of 18 bases. This CDR3 is CASRTLGTAHSGNTIYF. In DNA form, the CDR3 reads TGTGCCAGCAGGACACTAGGGACGGCTCACTCTGGAAACACCATATATTTT.

The chain recombines TRBV5-1 with TRBJ1-1; TRBD1 is a possible D gene (5 bases). Trimming pared 7 bases from V and 1 base from J, leaving 8 bases between. Germline V gives CDR1 SGHRS, CDR2 YFSETQ. The CDR3 is 12 residues long. The chain's CDR3 is CASRGSNTEAFF. The DNA for the CDR3 is TGCGCCAGCCGGGGGTCGAACACTGAAGCTTTCTTT.

Of note for this clonotype: A much larger clone differs by one base, so this may be a read error. This chain connects TRBV2 to TRBJ2-7, with a weak D call TRBD1 (8 bases). Trimming stripped 7 bases from V and 2 bases from J, with 21 bases between. Germline-derived CDR1 and CDR2 are SNHLY and FYNNEI. This CDR3 spans 16 amino acids. As DNA, the CDR3 is TGTGCCAGCAACCCTCTCGGGGGGACAGGCCCCTACGAGCAGTACTTC. Translating it yields CASNPLGGTGPYEQYF.

This clonotype was observed a few times. A read error is possible here, since a much larger clone lies one base away. This is likely a read error, given that the CDR3 carries no conserved phenylalanine or tryptophan at its end. The chain uses TRBV2 and TRBJ2-5, with a weak D call TRBD2 (6 bases). This CDR3 comprises 14 residues. Trimming stripped 3 bases from V and 5 bases from J, with 13 bases between. Germline V gene lookup returns CDR1 SNHLY and CDR2 FYNNEI. The CDR3, as DNA: TGTGCCAGCAGTGACGTGACTAGGAGCGAGACCCAGTACCTC. It translates to CASSDVTRSETQYL.

The genes are TRBV30 and TRBJ1-2; 11 bases are a match to TRBD1. V shed 4 bases and J 7 bases; nucleotides not matched to a gene: 8. The V gene's germline CDR1 is GTSNPN and CDR2 SVGIG (reference sequence). The CDR3 totals 14 residues. The CDR3 is CAWTLVGTGGGYTF. DNA for the CDR3: TGTGCCTGGACCCTCGTTGGGACAGGGGGTGGCTACACCTTC.

This clonotype was picked up a small number of times. The chain couples TRBV28 to TRBJ1-6; D remains ambiguous. With 8 bases removed from V and 4 bases from J, the gap between germline ends came to 6 bases. The germline gives CDR1 MDHEN, CDR2 SYDVKM. The CDR3 runs to 12 residues. The CDR3: CASRDYNSPLHF. As DNA, the CDR3 is TGTGCCAGCCGTGATTATAATTCACCCCTCCACTTT.

This clonotype was detected only a few times. The rearrangement uses TRBV15 and TRBJ1-1; a possible D gene is TRBD1 (6 bases). Per the germline V gene, CDR1 is LNHNV and CDR2 is YYDKDF (reference sequence). Trimming left V 1 base short and J 2 bases short, with 20 bases between. The CDR3 has 18 amino acids. CDR3 coding DNA: TGTGCCACCAGCAGAGTCCCATGGGGGGCAAACCGAAACACTGAAGCTTTCTTT. Its translation: CATSRVPWGANRNTEAFF. Drawing the rest from reference TRBV15 and TRBJ1-1, the complete variable domain is DAMVIQNPRYQVTQFGKPVTLSCSQTLNHNVMYWYQQKSSQAPKLLFHYYDKDFNNEADTPDNFQSRRPNTSFCFLDIRSPGLGDTAMYLCATSRVPWGANRNTEAFFGQGTRLTVV.

This clonotype has ten or more counts. CDR3 in amino acids: CAISESGVANQPQHF. The CDR3 coding sequence is TGTGCCATCAGTGAGAGTGGAGTTGCTAATCAGCCCCAGCATTTT. The rearrangement links TRBV10-3 to TRBJ1-5, with D hard to call. The length of the CDR3 is 15 residues. Germline-derived CDR1 and CDR2 are ENHRY and SYGVKD. V dropped 2 bases and J dropped 4 bases, with 12 bases sitting between them.

The sample holds a few counts of this clonotype. V gene TRBV19 combines with J gene TRBJ2-4, with 8 bases matching TRBD2. CDR3 length: 15 residues. The V gene's germline CDR1 is LNHDA and CDR2 SQIVND (reference sequence). V lost 3 bases to trimming and J lost 7 bases; unmatched junction nucleotides: 8. The CDR3 nucleotides read TGTGCCAGTAGTATGGTCGGGAGGGCCCGGAACATTCAGTACTTC. This sequence encodes CASSMVGRARNIQYF.

This clonotype was counted ten times or more. As DNA, the CDR3 is TGTGCCAGCAGTCCCCCTAGAGGTAGGGGGCGGACTGAAGCTTTCTTT. The encoded protein is CASSPPRGRGRTEAFF. The genes are TRBV28 and TRBJ1-1; 7 bases are a match to TRBD1. The CDR3 runs 16 residues. Unmatched junction bases numbered 14, after V lost 5 bases and J lost 5 bases. The germline gives CDR1 MDHEN, CDR2 SYDVKM.

The chain uses TRBV19 and TRBJ1-2; 9 bases match TRBD1. Germline lookup yields CDR1 LNHDA and CDR2 SQIVND (reference sequence). This CDR3 comprises 18 residues. Unmatched junction bases numbered 12, after V lost 2 bases and J lost 2 bases. The CDR3 loop reads CASSIHPTTGGLNYGYTF. The CDR3 coding sequence is TGTGCCAGTAGTATACACCCTACAACAGGGGGCCTGAACTATGGCTACACCTTC.

This clonotype occurred a few times. The V and J genes are TRBV24-1 and TRBJ1-5; maybe TRBD1 (6 bases). CDR1 and CDR2 from the germline V gene are KGHDR and SFDVKD. V was pared by 3 bases and J by 9 bases, with 17 bases between. This CDR3 is built from 15 residues. CDR3 sequence (DNA): TGTGCCACCAGTGATCCGGGACATGCCATGGGGCCCCAGCATTTT. Translation gives CATSDPGHAMGPQHF.

At least ten counts were recorded for this clonotype. The chain's CDR3 is CASSFNPRGGSGYTF. CDR3 sequence (DNA): TGTGCCAGCAGTTTCAATCCGAGAGGGGGTTCTGGCTACACCTTC. J is TRBJ1-2 and V is TRBV28, with D possibly TRBD1 on 6 matching bases. This CDR3 region has 15 residues. V lost 3 bases and J lost 7, with 18 bases in between. Germline lookup yields CDR1 MDHEN and CDR2 SYDVKM.

Ten or more counts support this clonotype. V is TRBV11-2 and J is TRBJ2-1, with 9 bases fitting TRBD2. This CDR3 has 17 amino acids. Losses at the gene ends were 4 bases for V and 4 bases for J; bases not matched to a gene: 11. Germline V gene lookup returns CDR1 SGHAT and CDR2 FQNNGV. The CDR3 reads CASSYGRLAGRYNEQFF. For the CDR3, the DNA is TGTGCCAGCAGCTATGGTAGGCTAGCGGGACGATACAATGAGCAGTTCTTC.

There are a few counts of this clonotype. Compared with germline, one end of the junction differs, possibly owing to a read error. The chain joins TRBV18 to TRBJ2-7, with TRBD1 matching over 7 bases. Germline V gene lookup returns CDR1 KGHSH and CDR2 LQKENI. The CDR3 has 15 residues. CDR3 loop: CASSETGTEMYDQYF. The CDR3 region has the DNA TGTGCCAGCTCAGAAACCGGGACAGAGATGTACGATCAGTACTTC. Full variable domain (outside the CDR3, taken from reference TRBV18 and TRBJ2-7): NAGVMQNPRHLVRRRGQEARLRCSPMKGHSHVYWYRQLPEEGLKFMVYLQKENIIDESGMPKERFSAEFPKEGPSILRIQQVVRGDSAAYFCASSETGTEMYDQYFGPGTRLTVT.

This clonotype showed up just a few times. The chain has TRBV20-1 and TRBJ2-7; D gene unclear. Trimming left V 1 base short and J 5 bases short, with 6 bases between. Germline V gene data show CDR1 as DFQATT and CDR2 as SNEGSKA (reference sequence). The CDR3 runs to 11 residues. The CDR3 DNA is TGCAGTGCTAGAGGCCCTAACGAGCAGTACTTC. This encodes CSARGPNEQYF.

This chain joins TRBV6-2 or TRBV6-3 and TRBJ2-7; no firm D call. Trimming removed 11 bases at V and 6 bases at J, with 11 bases between. The CDR3 consists of 10 residues. Per germline, CDR1 MNHEY and CDR2 SVGEGT. CDR3 coding DNA: TGTGCCTCCGGAGAAAGCGAGCAGTACTTC. This codes for CASGESEQYF.

This chain connects TRBV20-1 to TRBJ2-7, with 9 bases fitting TRBD2. V lost 0 bases and J lost 5; bases outside the gene matches: 8. CDR1 is DFQATT and CDR2 is SNEGSKA in the germline V gene (reference sequence). The length of the CDR3 is 15 residues. Written as DNA, the CDR3 is TGCAGTGCTAGAGAATCCGGGACTAGCTTCCACGAGCAGTACTTC. Protein product: CSARESGTSFHEQYF.

This chain connects TRBV15 to TRBJ2-3; no definite D call. The closer fit of TRBJ1-1 to the DNA end suggests the J call may be wrong. This CDR3 is 13 amino acids long. The germline CDR1 and CDR2 sequences are LNHNV and YYDKDF (reference sequence). The CDR3 here is CATSRDLGSEAFF. CDR3 nucleotide sequence: TGTGCCACCAGCAGAGATTTGGGTTCTGAAGCTTTCTTT.

On this clonotype itself: The germline gene is not matched at one end of the junction; a read error may be the cause. CDR3 loop: CARRDSSTRELFF. CDR3 sequence (DNA): TGTGCCAGAAGGGACAGCTCTACCCGGGAGCTGTTTTTC. The genes are TRBV2 and TRBJ2-2; TRBD1 might be the D (7 bases). The V gene's germline CDR1 is SNHLY and CDR2 FYNNEI. This CDR3 has 13 residues.

Concerning this clonotype itself: Just one base apart from a much larger clone, this may be a read error. Here the CDR3 DNA reads TGTGCCAGCAGTGAACTTTTGGGACAGACGGATAGCAATCAGCCCAAGCATTTT. Protein sequence: CASSELLGQTDSNQPKHF. The rearrangement joins TRBV6-1 to TRBJ1-5; TRBD1 agrees at 7 bases. From germline, CDR1 is MNHNS and CDR2 SASEGT. The length of the CDR3 is 18 residues.

The genes are TRBV7-9 and TRBJ2-2; no reliable D call. Trimming removed 5 bases at V and 1 base at J, with 14 bases between. CDR1 and CDR2 from the germline V gene are SEHNR and FQNEAQ (reference sequence). This CDR3 contains 16 residues. The CDR3 nucleotides are TGTGCCAGCAGCCCGTCCTTGCCGGGGAACACCGGGGAGCTGTTTTTT. Amino acid sequence: CASSPSLPGNTGELFF.

This chain links TRBV20-1 with TRBJ1-1; D gene uncertain. This CDR3 is built from 12 residues. The germline CDR1 and CDR2 sequences are DFQATT and SNEGSKA (reference sequence). The germline V and J ends were trimmed by 6 bases and 1 base, with 9 bases remaining between them. DNA of the CDR3: TGCAGTGCCAACCCTCGGAACACTGAAGCTTTCTTT. Protein sequence: CSANPRNTEAFF.

This sequence joins TRBV5-1 and TRBJ1-1; TRBD1 agrees at 10 bases. This CDR3 spans 14 amino acids. Germline CDR1 SGHRS, CDR2 YFSETQ. J gave up 6 bases and V 5 bases, and 7 bases lay outside the gene matches. The CDR3 sequence is CASSPPGQGAEAFF. The CDR3 coding sequence is TGCGCCAGCAGTCCGCCCGGACAGGGGGCTGAAGCTTTCTTT.

Details on this clonotype: With a much larger clone just one base away, this may be a read error. The rearrangement joins TRBV5-5 to TRBJ1-2; 7 nucleotides align to TRBD1. Unmatched junction bases numbered 14, after V lost 6 bases and J lost 6 bases. Germline loops: CDR1 SGHKS, CDR2 YYEKEE (reference sequence). This CDR3 is built from 15 residues. CDR3 coding DNA: TGTGCCAGCACCCTCGCCCTAGACAGGGTAGATGGCTACACCTTC. It codes for CASTLALDRVDGYTF.

A remark on this clonotype: A read error likely explains this, since a far larger clone differs by one base. The chain links TRBV25-1 to TRBJ1-2, with D possibly matching TRBD1 (5 bases). This CDR3 contains 14 residues. Germline V gene lookup returns CDR1 MGHDK and CDR2 SYGVNS. CDR3 protein: CAGSLSAGRGGYTF. The CDR3 DNA sequence: TGTGCCGGCAGTTTATCGGCAGGAAGGGGTGGCTACACCTTC.

The rearrangement uses TRBV5-1 and TRBJ2-3; D unresolved. The CDR3 sequence is 15 residues long. V dropped 5 bases and J dropped 0 bases, with 13 bases sitting between them. Germline V lookup: CDR1 SGHRS, CDR2 YFSETQ. DNA of the CDR3: TGCGCCAGCAGGGCAGGAACTCATAGCACAGATACGCAGTATTTT. The encoded protein is CASRAGTHSTDTQYF.

The chain recombines TRBV7-3 with TRBJ1-1, with a tentative D call TRBD1 (6 bases). Looked up from germline, CDR1 is SGHTA and CDR2 is FQGTGA. The CDR3 has 14 amino acids. The V end lost 5 bases, the J end lost 4 bases, and 14 bases lay between the germline ends. The CDR3 DNA follows: TGTGCCAGCAGCCAAACAGGGTATCGCACTGAAGCTTTCTTT. As protein: CASSQTGYRTEAFF.